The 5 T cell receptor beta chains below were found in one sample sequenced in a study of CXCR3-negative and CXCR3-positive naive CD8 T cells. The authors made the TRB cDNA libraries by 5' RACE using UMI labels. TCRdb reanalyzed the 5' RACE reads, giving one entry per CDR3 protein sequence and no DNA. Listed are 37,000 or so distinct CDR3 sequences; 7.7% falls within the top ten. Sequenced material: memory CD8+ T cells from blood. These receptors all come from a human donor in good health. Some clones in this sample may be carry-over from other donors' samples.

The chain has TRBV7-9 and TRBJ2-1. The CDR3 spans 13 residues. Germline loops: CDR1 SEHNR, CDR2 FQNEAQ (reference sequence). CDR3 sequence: CASSPRGDNEQFF.

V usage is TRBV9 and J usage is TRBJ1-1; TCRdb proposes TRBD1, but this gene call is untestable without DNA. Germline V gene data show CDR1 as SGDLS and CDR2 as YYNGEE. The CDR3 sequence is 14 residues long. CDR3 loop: CASSPGEGHTEAFF.

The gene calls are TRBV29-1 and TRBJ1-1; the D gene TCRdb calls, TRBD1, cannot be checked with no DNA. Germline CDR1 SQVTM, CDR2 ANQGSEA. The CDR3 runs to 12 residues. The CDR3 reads CSAWGGIAEAFF.

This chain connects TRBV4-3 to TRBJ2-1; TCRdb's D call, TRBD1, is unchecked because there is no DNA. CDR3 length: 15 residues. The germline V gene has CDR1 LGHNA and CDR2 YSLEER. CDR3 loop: CASSQDRTGVAEQFF.

CDR3 protein: CSVEQGRHTEAFF. V gene TRBV29-1 combines with J gene TRBJ1-1; the D gene TCRdb calls, TRBD1, cannot be checked with no DNA. The CDR3 loop spans 13 amino acids. CDR1 is SQVTM, CDR2 ANQGSEA, per germline.